The following is a T cell receptor (beta chain) sequence with its context. Antigen unknown. V lost 0 bases and J 9 bases, leaving 10 bases between the germline ends. The CDR3 contains 14 residues. Germline CDR1 is SGHRS and CDR2 is YFSETQ. The source of the sample is a study of T cell responses to AZD1222 COVID-19 vaccine. About the study: Second-dose timings of about 4 or about 12 weeks were pooled. Study-wide findings and caveats: Among the donors, most were white British and more were female, and clonal diversity was possibly underestimated. Increases in Spike-specific TCR breadth and depth were seen after two AZD1222 doses. In the spike-specific TCR repertoire, nearly half reportedly target unmutated variant regions.

Libraries were prepared by immunoSEQ multiplex PCR; TCRdb keeps only in-frame clonotypes and omits some of them. Of 80,000 to 95,000 clones in the sample, about 92% were seen once. The clonotype was recovered from an adult in good health. Sequencing used peripheral blood, obtained on day 0 of AZD1222 vaccination. The chain uses TRBV5-1 and TRBJ1-6, with D tentatively TRBD1 (6 bases). CDR3: CASSLEGVGSPLHF. In DNA form, the CDR3 reads TGCGCCAGCAGCTTGGAGGGGGTTGGTTCACCCCTCCACTTT.